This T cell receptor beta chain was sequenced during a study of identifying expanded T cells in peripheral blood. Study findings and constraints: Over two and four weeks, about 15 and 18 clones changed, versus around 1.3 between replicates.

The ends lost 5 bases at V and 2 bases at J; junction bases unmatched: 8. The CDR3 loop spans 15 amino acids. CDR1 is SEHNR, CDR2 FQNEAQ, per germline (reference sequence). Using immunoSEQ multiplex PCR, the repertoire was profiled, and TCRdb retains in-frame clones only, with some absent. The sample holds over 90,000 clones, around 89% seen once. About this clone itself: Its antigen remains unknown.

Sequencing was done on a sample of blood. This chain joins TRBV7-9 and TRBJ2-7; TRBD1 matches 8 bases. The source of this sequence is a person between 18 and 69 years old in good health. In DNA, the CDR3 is TGTGCCAGCAGCCTCCCAGGGGGCACACCCTACGAGCAGTACTTC. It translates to CASSLPGGTPYEQYF.